Shown below are 3 T cell receptor beta chains from a single sample sequenced in a study of blood T cell repertoires in COVID-19. Assay used: immunoSEQ multiplex PCR; TCRdb lists only in-frame clones, some missing. The profile shows 180,000 or so clones, 76% of them singletons. Sequencing used peripheral blood. The source of these receptors is a woman aged 45-65 years with active or convalescent COVID-19.

The V and J genes are TRBV30 and TRBJ2-1, with TRBD2 identical over 7 bases. Looked up from germline, CDR1 is GTSNPN and CDR2 is SVGIG (reference sequence). After removal of 5 bases from V and 9 bases from J, the junction contained 7 bases not matched to a gene. The CDR3 is 12 residues long. CDR3 bases: TGTGCCTGGTCAGCGGGGACCGGTGAGCAGTTCTTC. This codes for CAWSAGTGEQFF.

The chain carries TRBV29-1 and TRBJ1-3; no firm D call. This CDR3 comprises 11 residues. V was trimmed by 2 bases and J by 7 bases, leaving 6 bases between them. From germline, CDR1 is SQVTM and CDR2 ANQGSEA. The CDR3 DNA follows: TGCAGCGTTGAATCGGGGAACACCATATATTTT. As protein: CSVESGNTIYF.

The rearrangement uses TRBV5-4 and TRBJ1-1; TRBD1 matches 7 bases. Losses at the gene ends were 5 bases for V and 4 bases for J; bases not matched to a gene: 8. CDR1 and CDR2 from the germline V gene are SGHNT and YYREEE (reference sequence). The CDR3 runs to 14 residues. The DNA of the CDR3 is TGTGCCAGCAGTATGGACAGGTGGGGCACTGAAGCTTTCTTT. It specifies CASSMDRWGTEAFF.